This T cell receptor beta chain was recovered during a study of cytomegalovirus exposure and HLA in healthy donors. A multiplex PCR was run with 60 Vbeta primers and 13 Jbeta primers. In the authors' workflow: There were 70 million to 95 million unique TCR beta chains by a later count, and about 12 million of them were shared. The protocol was immunoSEQ multiplex PCR, while the TCRdb copy is restricted to in-frame clones and leaves out a portion. That table supplies the V and J calls and clone size; D and trimming were determined from the DNA. The table records more than 110,000 clones, 80% of them present only once. Comments on this clone: The antigen remains unidentified.

Study-wide points: Most TCR beta V segments were productive about 90% or about 30% of the time in an earlier analysis. In a later analysis, most CMV-associated TCR beta chains appeared HLA-restricted.

This receptor was identified in a man aged 50 to 60 in good health and CMV-seronegative. The sequenced material came from PBMCs.

CDR3 DNA sequence: TGTGCCAGCAGCTTTATGTGGGCCCGGGGCACTGAAGCTTTCTTT. Translated: CASSFMWARGTEAFF. The chain joins TRBV5-6 to TRBJ1-1, with D unresolved. Germline V gives CDR1 SGHDT, CDR2 YYEEEE. This CDR3 comprises 15 residues. V lost 2 bases and J lost 4, with 15 bases in between.